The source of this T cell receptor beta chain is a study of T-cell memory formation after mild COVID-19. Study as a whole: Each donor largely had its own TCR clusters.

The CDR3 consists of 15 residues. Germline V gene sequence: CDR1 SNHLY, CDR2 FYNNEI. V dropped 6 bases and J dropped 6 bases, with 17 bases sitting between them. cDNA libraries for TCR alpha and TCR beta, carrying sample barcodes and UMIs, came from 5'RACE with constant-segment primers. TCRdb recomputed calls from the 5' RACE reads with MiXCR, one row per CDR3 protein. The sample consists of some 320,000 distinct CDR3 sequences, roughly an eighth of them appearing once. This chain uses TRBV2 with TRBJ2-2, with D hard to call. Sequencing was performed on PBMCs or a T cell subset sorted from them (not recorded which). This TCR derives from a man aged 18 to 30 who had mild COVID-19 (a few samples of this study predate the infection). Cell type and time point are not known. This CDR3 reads CASSKATDLAGELFF. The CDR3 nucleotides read TGTGCCAGCAGCAAGGCCACAGACCTTGCCGGGGAGCTGTTTTTT.